Listed below are T cell receptor beta chains from one sample, sequenced in a study of T-cell reconstitution after alpha-beta-depleted transplantation in children. Via MiXCR, TCRdb re-called the PCR reads, giving one row per CDR3 protein. The sample carries hundreds of thousands of distinct CDR3 sequences, around 15% recorded once. Sample: PBMCs, mostly from graft donor cells, taken 360 days after TCRalphabeta/CD19-depleted stem cell transplant. These receptors were obtained from a boy under two years old who had a stem cell transplant for Wiskott-Aldrich syndrome, so the T cells may come from the graft donor. Both conserved end residues are part of each CDR3. A D gene is named only where the DNA matches it firmly. A row's size may be missing; if present it is once, few, many or a size class.

size	V	D	J	DNA	CDR3
few	TRBV12-3/TRBV12-4	.	TRBJ2-7	TGTGCCAGCAGGCGCCCAGGGAATTACTACGAGCAGTACTTC	CASRRPGNYYEQYF
.	TRBV20-1	.	TRBJ2-5	TGCAGTGCTAGTGCGGGGACCCAGTACTTC	CSASAGTQYF
.	TRBV7-8	.	TRBJ2-1	TGTGCCAGCAGCTTAGAGCTGTACCTAAATGAGCAGTTCTTC	CASSLELYLNEQFF
.	TRBV7-7	.	TRBJ2-1	TGTGCCAGCAGCTTAGACCTTCGGCGGTACAATGAGCAGTTCTTC	CASSLDLRRYNEQFF
few	TRBV28	.	TRBJ2-2	TGTGCCAGCAGTTTTGGGACACATTACACCGGGGAGCTGTTTTTT	CASSFGTHYTGELFF
.	TRBV10-3	.	TRBJ2-1	TGTGCCATCAGTGACAGGGGTCTTGAGCAGTTCTTC	CAISDRGLEQFF
.	TRBV25-1	TRBD2	TRBJ2-2	TGTGCCAGCAGTGAATGGGGGACTAGCGGGTCGGCCGGGGAGCTGTTTTTT	CASSEWGTSGSAGELFF
few	TRBV5-1	TRBD1	TRBJ2-1	TGCGCCAGCAGCACCTTGGGACAGGGTTCCTACAATGAGCAGTTCTTC	CASSTLGQGSYNEQFF
.	TRBV11-2	.	TRBJ2-7	TGTGCCAGCAGCTTACCGGACAGCTCCTACGAGCAGTACTTC	CASSLPDSSYEQYF
.	TRBV3-1	TRBD2	TRBJ2-4	TGTGCCAGCAGCCAAGGGCACGGCGGGGGGGACATTCAGTACTTC	CASSQGHGGGDIQYF
many	TRBV18	TRBD1	TRBJ2-1	TGTGCCAGCTCACCACGCCGGGACAGGGGGTACAATGAGCAGTTCTTC	CASSPRRDRGYNEQFF
few	TRBV6-5	.	TRBJ2-7	TGTGCCAGCAGTTACTCGAAGGGACCACCTAGGCACGAGCAGTACTTC	CASSYSKGPPRHEQYF
few	TRBV7-8	.	TRBJ2-5	TGTGCCAGCAGCTTGACAGGAGTGGAGACCCAGTACTTC	CASSLTGVETQYF
few	TRBV21-1	.	TRBJ2-7	TGTGCCAGCAGCAACGCTGTTACAGGGGGCCAGAGCTCCTACGAGCAGTACTTC	CASSNAVTGGQSSYEQYF
few	TRBV6-5	TRBD1	TRBJ2-3	TGTGCCAGCAGTTACGGATTGGGGGACAGGGGCACAGATACGCAGTATTTT	CASSYGLGDRGTDTQYF
.	TRBV30	.	TRBJ2-3	TGTGCCTGGAGTCCCCACGGGACTCGCACAGATACGCAGTATTTT	CAWSPHGTRTDTQYF
few	TRBV25-1	.	TRBJ2-3	TGTGCCAGCAGTGAATATTCAGGGTTCAGCACAGATACGCAGTATTTT	CASSEYSGFSTDTQYF
.	TRBV5-1	TRBD1	TRBJ2-7	TGCGCCAGCAGCTCCGGGACAGGTCTCTACGAGCAGTACTTC	CASSSGTGLYEQYF
.	TRBV27	.	TRBJ2-2	TGTGCCAGCAGATCTCTAGCGATGGGCGGGGAGCTGTTTTTT	CASRSLAMGGELFF
.	TRBV5-1	.	TRBJ2-7	TGCGCCAGCAGCTTTACGTCCTACGAGCAGTACTTC	CASSFTSYEQYF
.	TRBV5-1	TRBD2	TRBJ2-7	TGCGCCAGCAGCTTGACATTATTCCGACCGGGACTAGCGGGTCCAGTCTACGAGCAGTACTTC	CASSLTLFRPGLAGPVYEQYF
few	TRBV4-3	TRBD1	TRBJ1-2	TGCGCCAGCAGCCAAGGACTTAAGACAGGGATCATAGGCGGCTACACCTTC	CASSQGLKTGIIGGYTF
.	TRBV10-3	TRBD2	TRBJ2-1	TGTGCCATCAGTGGTCTAGCGGGAGGCGATGAGCAGTTCTTC	CAISGLAGGDEQFF
few	TRBV29-1	.	TRBJ2-7	TGCAGCGTTGAAGTCGGGACCTCCTACGAGCAGTACTTC	CSVEVGTSYEQYF
.	TRBV24-1	TRBD1	TRBJ2-2	TGTGCCACCAGTGATTTGGCTCCGGGACAGGGTAGCGGGGAGCTGTTTTTT	CATSDLAPGQGSGELFF
.	TRBV6-5	.	TRBJ2-5	TGTGCCAGCAGTTACTCGAAAACAGACCAAGAGACCCAGTACTTC	CASSYSKTDQETQYF
.	TRBV10-2	TRBD2	TRBJ2-5	TGCGCCAGCCGGGGGGGGAACAGAGAGACCCAGTACTTC	CASRGGNRETQYF
.	TRBV27	TRBD2	TRBJ2-3	TGTGCCAGCAGTTCCCTTCGGGGTGTGACTAGCCGGAGCACAGATACGCAGTATTTT	CASSSLRGVTSRSTDTQYF
.	TRBV2	.	TRBJ2-1	TGTGCCAGCAGTGAGAGGCGGAGCTACAATGAGCAGTTCTTC	CASSERRSYNEQFF
.	TRBV7-6	TRBD1	TRBJ2-1	TGTGCCAGCAGCCTCTCTGGGACAGGGCCCTACAATGAGCAGTTCTTC	CASSLSGTGPYNEQFF
few	TRBV7-8	.	TRBJ2-2	TGTGCCAGCCAGCTTATAGGGACCACGGCCGGGGAGCTGTTTTTT	CASQLIGTTAGELFF
.	TRBV21-1	.	TRBJ1-3	TGTGCCAGCAGCAGCCCATTCGGCACCATATATTTT	CASSSPFGTIYF
.	TRBV2	.	TRBJ1-6	TGTGCCAGCATTCGTACTGATCATTCACCCCTCCACTTT	CASIRTDHSPLHF
few	TRBV7-9	TRBD1	TRBJ2-5	TGTGCCAGCAGCACCCAAAGGGGGCTCGAGACCCAGTACTTC	CASSTQRGLETQYF
.	TRBV2	TRBD2	TRBJ2-1	TGTGCCAGCAGGAAGCGGGAGGGGTCCTACAATGAGCAGTTCTTC	CASRKREGSYNEQFF
.	TRBV29-1	.	TRBJ2-3	TGCAGCGTACTCAGAGGAAAGGGTGGTAAAGATACGCAGTATTTT	CSVLRGKGGKDTQYF
.	TRBV20-1	.	TRBJ1-1	TGCAGGCATCAGCGGGACTCCAACACTGAAGCTTTCTTT	CRHQRDSNTEAFF
few	TRBV5-1	.	TRBJ1-2	TGCGCCAGCAGCTTGGATCCTCTATTAGGCTACACCTTC	CASSLDPLLGYTF
few	TRBV3-1	TRBD1	TRBJ2-5	TGTGCCAGCAGCCAAGATAGAGGGGGCGCTGCCCAAGAGACCCAGTACTTC	CASSQDRGGAAQETQYF
.	TRBV20-1	.	TRBJ2-3	TGCAGTGCTGGATTTAGCGGACTTGGCACAGATACGCAGTATTTT	CSAGFSGLGTDTQYF
.	TRBV29-1	.	TRBJ2-1	TGCAGCGTTGGGGGGGGCTGGTACAATGAGCAGTTCTTC	CSVGGGWYNEQFF
few	TRBV4-2	TRBD1	TRBJ2-5	TGTGCCAGCAGCCAAGAATGGGACAGGAAAGGAGAGACCCAGTACTTC	CASSQEWDRKGETQYF
few	TRBV5-1	.	TRBJ1-6	TGCGCCAGCAGCTTGGGACAGGCGAGCTCCTATAATTCACCCCTCCACTTT	CASSLGQASSYNSPLHF
few	TRBV5-1	.	TRBJ1-1	TGCGCCAGCAGAAGGACAGAGGAAGGCACTGAAGCTTTCTTT	CASRRTEEGTEAFF
.	TRBV28	.	TRBJ1-1	TGTGCCAGCAGTTTAAGGTCTCAGGGCGGGAACCCTGAAGCTTTCTTT	CASSLRSQGGNPEAFF
.	TRBV25-1	TRBD2	TRBJ2-1	TGTGCCAGCAGTGAAAGACTAGCGGGGGATGAGCAGTTCTTC	CASSERLAGDEQFF
.	TRBV11-3	.	TRBJ2-5	TGTGCCAGCAGCTTGAGACTAGAAGTTTTTGGGACCCAGTACTTC	CASSLRLEVFGTQYF
.	TRBV12-3/TRBV12-4	TRBD1	TRBJ2-1	TGTGCCAGCAGTTCGTACAGGGGTGCCTCCTACAATGAGCAGTTCTTC	CASSSYRGASYNEQFF
.	TRBV4-1	TRBD1	TRBJ2-1	TGCGCCAGCAGCCTCCCACGGACAGGGAACAATGAGCAGTTCTTC	CASSLPRTGNNEQFF
few	TRBV27	.	TRBJ2-7	TGTGCCAGCAGTTTGCCCGGACAGTGGAGGGAGCAGTACTTC	CASSLPGQWREQYF
few	TRBV12-3/TRBV12-4	TRBD1	TRBJ1-6	TGTGCCAGCACCCGACAGGGACCGGGTTCACCCCTCCACTTT	CASTRQGPGSPLHF
.	TRBV4-1	TRBD2	TRBJ2-6	TGCGCCAGCAGCTTCGGGGGGGCCTTATCTGGGGCCAACGTCCTGACTTTC	CASSFGGALSGANVLTF
.	TRBV11-1	TRBD1	TRBJ2-1	TGTGCCAGCAGCCCCCTGACGCCGGGACAGGGGGTCTACAATGAGCAGTTCTTC	CASSPLTPGQGVYNEQFF
few	TRBV11-3	.	TRBJ2-5	TGTGCCAGCAGTCGTTCCCTTCAAGAGACCCAGTACTTC	CASSRSLQETQYF
few	TRBV9	.	TRBJ2-1	TGTGCCAGCAGCGATTTAGGAACGCGGTACAATGAGCAGTTCTTC	CASSDLGTRYNEQFF